This T cell receptor beta chain was documented in a study of T cell responses to AZD1222 COVID-19 vaccine. Germline values: CDR1 SGHTA, CDR2 FQGTGA. The CDR3 is 14 residues long. V lost 5 bases, J lost 1 base, and 9 bases lay in between. Concerning this clone itself: The antigen remains undetermined.

Generated by immunoSEQ multiplex PCR, the TCRdb table keeps only in-frame clones and is missing some. This table has 85,000 to 110,000 clones, 75% to 95% appearing once. Study-level findings and limits: Only six AZD1222 recipients tested seropositive at baseline. The breadth and depth of Spike-specific TCRs increased once two AZD1222 doses had been given. Mostly white British, mostly female donors; authors suggested clonal diversity may be underestimated.

This clonotype was obtained from an adult in good health. Sequencing used peripheral blood, obtained on day 0 of AZD1222 vaccination. The chain is built from TRBV7-3 and TRBJ2-1; D gene unclear. CDR3 nucleotides: TGTGCCAGCAGCCCCGACGGATCCTACAATGAGCAGTTCTTC. It specifies CASSPDGSYNEQFF.